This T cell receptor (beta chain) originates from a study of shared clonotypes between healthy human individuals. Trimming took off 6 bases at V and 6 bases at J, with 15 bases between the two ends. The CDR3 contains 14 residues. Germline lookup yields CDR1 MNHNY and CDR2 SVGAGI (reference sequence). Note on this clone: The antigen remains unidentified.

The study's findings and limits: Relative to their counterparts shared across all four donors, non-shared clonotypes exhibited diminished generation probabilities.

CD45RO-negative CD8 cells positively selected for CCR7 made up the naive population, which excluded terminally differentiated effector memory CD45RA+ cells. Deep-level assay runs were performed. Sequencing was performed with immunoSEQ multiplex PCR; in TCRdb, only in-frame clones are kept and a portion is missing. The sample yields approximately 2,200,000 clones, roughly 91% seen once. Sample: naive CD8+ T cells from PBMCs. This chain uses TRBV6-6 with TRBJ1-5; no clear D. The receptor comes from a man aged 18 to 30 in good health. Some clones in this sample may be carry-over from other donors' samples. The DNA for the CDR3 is TGTGCCAGCAGCTTCGACGCCCCAAGTCAGCCCCAGCATTTT. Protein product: CASSFDAPSQPQHF.